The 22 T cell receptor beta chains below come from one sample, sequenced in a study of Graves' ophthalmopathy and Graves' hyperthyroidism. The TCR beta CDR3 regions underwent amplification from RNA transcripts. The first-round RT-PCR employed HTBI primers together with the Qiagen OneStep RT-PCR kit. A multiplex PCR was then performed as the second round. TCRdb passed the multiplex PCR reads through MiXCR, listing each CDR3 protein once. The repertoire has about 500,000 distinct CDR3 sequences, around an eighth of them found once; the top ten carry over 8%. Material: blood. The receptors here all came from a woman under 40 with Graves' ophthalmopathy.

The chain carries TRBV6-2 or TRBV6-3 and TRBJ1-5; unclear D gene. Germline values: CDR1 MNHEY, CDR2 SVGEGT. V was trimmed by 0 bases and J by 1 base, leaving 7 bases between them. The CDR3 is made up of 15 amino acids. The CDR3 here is CASSYSFASNQPQHF. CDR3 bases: TGTGCCAGCAGTTACTCTTTTGCCAGCAATCAGCCCCAGCATTTT.

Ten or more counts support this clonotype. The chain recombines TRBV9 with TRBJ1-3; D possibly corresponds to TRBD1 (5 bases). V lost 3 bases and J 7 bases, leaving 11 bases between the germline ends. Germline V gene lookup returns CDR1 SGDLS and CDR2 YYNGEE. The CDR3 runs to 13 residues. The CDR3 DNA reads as TGTGCCAGCAGCGAGGCAGGGAGGAACACCATATATTTT. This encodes CASSEAGRNTIYF.

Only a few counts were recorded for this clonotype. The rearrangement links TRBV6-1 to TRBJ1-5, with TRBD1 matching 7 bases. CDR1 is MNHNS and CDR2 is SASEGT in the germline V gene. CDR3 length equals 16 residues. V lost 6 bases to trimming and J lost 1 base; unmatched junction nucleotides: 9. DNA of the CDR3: TGTGCCAGCAGAACCCAGGGGACAGTAAGCAATCAGCCCCAGCATTTT. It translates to CASRTQGTVSNQPQHF.

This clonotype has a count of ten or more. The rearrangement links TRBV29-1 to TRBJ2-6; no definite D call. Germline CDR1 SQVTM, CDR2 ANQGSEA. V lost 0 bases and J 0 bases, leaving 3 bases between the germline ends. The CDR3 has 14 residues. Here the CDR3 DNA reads TGCAGCGTTGAAGACAGCTCTGGGGCCAACGTCCTGACTTTC. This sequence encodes CSVEDSSGANVLTF. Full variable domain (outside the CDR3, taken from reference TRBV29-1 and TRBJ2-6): SAVISQKPSRDICQRGTSLTIQCQVDSQVTMMFWYRQQPGQSLTLIATANQGSEATYESGFVIDKFPISRPNLTFSTLTVSNMSPEDSSIYLCSVEDSSGANVLTFGAGSRLTVL.

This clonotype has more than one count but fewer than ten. CDR3 sequence: CAWSLPRDRGRQPQHF. The CDR3 DNA is TGTGCCTGGAGTCTCCCCCGGGACAGGGGACGTCAGCCCCAGCATTTT. V usage is TRBV30 and J usage is TRBJ1-5, with 10 positions matching TRBD1. CDR1 and CDR2 from the germline V gene are GTSNPN and SVGIG (reference sequence). The CDR3 consists of 16 residues. J lost 6 bases, V lost 2 bases, and 10 bases had no gene match.

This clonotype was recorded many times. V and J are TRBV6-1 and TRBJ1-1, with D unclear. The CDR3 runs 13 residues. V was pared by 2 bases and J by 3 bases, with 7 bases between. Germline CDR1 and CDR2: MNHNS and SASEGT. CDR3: CASSELGYTEAFF. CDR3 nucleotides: TGTGCCAGCAGTGAATTGGGGTACACTGAAGCTTTCTTT.

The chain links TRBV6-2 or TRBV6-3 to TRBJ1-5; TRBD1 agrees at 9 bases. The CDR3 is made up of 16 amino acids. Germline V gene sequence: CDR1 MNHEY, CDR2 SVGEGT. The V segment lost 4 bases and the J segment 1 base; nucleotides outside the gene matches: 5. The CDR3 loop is CASSSADRGSNQPQHF. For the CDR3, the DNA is TGTGCCAGCAGTTCCGCGGACAGGGGAAGCAATCAGCCCCAGCATTTT.

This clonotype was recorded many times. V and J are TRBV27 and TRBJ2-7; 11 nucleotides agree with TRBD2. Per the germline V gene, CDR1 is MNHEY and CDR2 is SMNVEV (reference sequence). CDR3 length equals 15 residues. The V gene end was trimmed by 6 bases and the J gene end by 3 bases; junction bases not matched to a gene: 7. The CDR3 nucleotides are TGTGCCAGCAGCCTAACACTAGCGGGAGTCTACGAGCAGTACTTC. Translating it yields CASSLTLAGVYEQYF.

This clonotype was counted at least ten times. CDR3 loop: CATSGLQGGHYGYTF. The CDR3 DNA sequence: TGTGCCACCAGTGGCCTACAGGGGGGGCACTATGGCTACACCTTC. This sequence joins TRBV24-1 and TRBJ1-2; 8 bases align to TRBD1. CDR1 KGHDR and CDR2 SFDVKD come from the germline V gene. V shed 5 bases and J 3 bases; nucleotides not matched to a gene: 7. The CDR3 has 15 residues.

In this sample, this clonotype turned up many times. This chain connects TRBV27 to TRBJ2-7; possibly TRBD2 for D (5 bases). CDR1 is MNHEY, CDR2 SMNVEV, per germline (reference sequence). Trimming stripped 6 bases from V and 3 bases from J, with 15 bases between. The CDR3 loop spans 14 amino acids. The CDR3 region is CASSRNVGDYEQYF. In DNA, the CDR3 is TGTGCCAGCAGCCGTAACGTCGGGGACTACGAGCAGTACTTC.

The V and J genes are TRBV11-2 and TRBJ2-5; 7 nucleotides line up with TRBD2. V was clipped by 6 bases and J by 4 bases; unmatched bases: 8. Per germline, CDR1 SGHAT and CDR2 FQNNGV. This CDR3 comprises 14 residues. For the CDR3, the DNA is TGTGCCAGCAGATCTCTCCGGGGGGTAGAGACCCAGTACTTC. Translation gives CASRSLRGVETQYF. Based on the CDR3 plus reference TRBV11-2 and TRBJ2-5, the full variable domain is EAGVAQSPRYKIIEKRQSVAFWCNPISGHATLYWYQQILGQGPKLLIQFQNNGVVDDSQLPKDRFSAERLKGVDSTLKIQPAKLEDSAVYLCASRSLRGVETQYFGPGTRLLVL.

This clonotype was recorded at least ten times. The CDR3 protein is CASSVNVQETQYF. The DNA of the CDR3 is TGTGCCAGCAGCGTGAACGTCCAAGAGACCCAGTACTTC. V usage is TRBV6-1 and J usage is TRBJ2-5; D gene uncertain. V was trimmed by 6 bases and J by 1 base, leaving 9 bases between them. There are 13 residues in the CDR3. The germline V gene encodes CDR1 MNHNS and CDR2 SASEGT.

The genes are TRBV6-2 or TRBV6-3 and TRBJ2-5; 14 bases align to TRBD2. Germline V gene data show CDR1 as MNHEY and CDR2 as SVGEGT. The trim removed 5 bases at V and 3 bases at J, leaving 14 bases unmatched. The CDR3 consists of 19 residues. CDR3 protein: CASSNPPGLAGVLEETQYF. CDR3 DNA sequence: TGTGCCAGCAGTAACCCTCCGGGACTAGCGGGAGTGTTGGAAGAGACCCAGTACTTC.

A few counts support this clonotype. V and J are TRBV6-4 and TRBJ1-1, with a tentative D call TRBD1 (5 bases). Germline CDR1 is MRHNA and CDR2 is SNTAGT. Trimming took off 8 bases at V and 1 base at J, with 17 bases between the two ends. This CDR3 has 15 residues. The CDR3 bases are TGTGCCAGCCGTTGGGCCCCTGGGACGAACACTGAAGCTTTCTTT. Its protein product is CASRWAPGTNTEAFF.

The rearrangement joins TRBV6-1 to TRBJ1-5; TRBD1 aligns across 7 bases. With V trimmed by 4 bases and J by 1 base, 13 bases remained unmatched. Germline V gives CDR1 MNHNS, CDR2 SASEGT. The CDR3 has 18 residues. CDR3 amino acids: CASSVEGARYWSNQPQHF. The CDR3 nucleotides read TGTGCCAGCAGTGTTGAGGGGGCGAGATATTGGAGCAATCAGCCCCAGCATTTT.

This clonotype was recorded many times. CDR3 in amino acids: CASSFLTGGETEAFF. The CDR3 DNA follows: TGTGCCAGCAGTTTCCTGACAGGGGGGGAAACTGAAGCTTTCTTT. V usage is TRBV27 and J usage is TRBJ1-1; the match to TRBD1 covers 9 bases. After removal of 3 bases from V and 5 bases from J, the junction contained 7 bases not matched to a gene. Germline assignment: CDR1 MNHEY and CDR2 SMNVEV (reference sequence). This CDR3 has 15 residues.

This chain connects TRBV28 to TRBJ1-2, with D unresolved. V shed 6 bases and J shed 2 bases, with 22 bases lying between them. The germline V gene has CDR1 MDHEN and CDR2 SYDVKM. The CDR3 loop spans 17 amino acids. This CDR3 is CASSLGLTGPGNYGYTF. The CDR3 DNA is TGTGCCAGCAGCTTAGGTCTCACCGGTCCGGGGAACTATGGCTACACCTTC.

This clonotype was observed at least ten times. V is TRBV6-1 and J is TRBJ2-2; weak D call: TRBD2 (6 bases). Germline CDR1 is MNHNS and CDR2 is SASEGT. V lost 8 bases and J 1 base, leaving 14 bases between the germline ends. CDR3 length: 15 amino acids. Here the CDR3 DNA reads TGTGCCAGCCGGATTAGCGGAATGAACACCGGGGAGCTGTTTTTT. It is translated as CASRISGMNTGELFF.

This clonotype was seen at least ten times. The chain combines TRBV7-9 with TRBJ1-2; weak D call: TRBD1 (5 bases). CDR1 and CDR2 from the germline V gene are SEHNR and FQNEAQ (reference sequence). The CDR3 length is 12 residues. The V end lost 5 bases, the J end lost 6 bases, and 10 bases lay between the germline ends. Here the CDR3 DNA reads TGTGCCAGCAGCCCACAGACAGATGGCTACACCTTC. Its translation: CASSPQTDGYTF.

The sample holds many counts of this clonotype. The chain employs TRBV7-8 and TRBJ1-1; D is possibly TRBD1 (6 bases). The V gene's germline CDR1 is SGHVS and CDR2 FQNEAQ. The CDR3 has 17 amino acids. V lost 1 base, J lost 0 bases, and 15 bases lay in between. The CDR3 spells CASSLGMTGGMNTEAFF. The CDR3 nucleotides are TGTGCCAGCAGCTTAGGGATGACAGGAGGGATGAACACTGAAGCTTTCTTT.

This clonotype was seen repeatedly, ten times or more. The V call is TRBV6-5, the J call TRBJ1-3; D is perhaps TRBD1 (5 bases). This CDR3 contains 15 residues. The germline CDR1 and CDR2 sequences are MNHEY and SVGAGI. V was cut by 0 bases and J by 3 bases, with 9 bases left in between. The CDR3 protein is CASSYSSTGGNTIYF. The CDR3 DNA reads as TGTGCCAGCAGTTACTCGAGCACAGGTGGAAACACCATATATTTT.

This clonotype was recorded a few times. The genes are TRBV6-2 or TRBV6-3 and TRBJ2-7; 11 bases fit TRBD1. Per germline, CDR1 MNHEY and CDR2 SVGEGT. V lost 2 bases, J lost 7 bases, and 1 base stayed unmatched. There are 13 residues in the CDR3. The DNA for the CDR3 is TGTGCCAGCAGTTACGGGACAGGGGGAGAGCAGTACTTC. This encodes CASSYGTGGEQYF.